Presented here are 25 T cell receptor beta chains from one specimen sequenced in a study of T cells in Graves' hyperthyroidism and ophthalmopathy. The investigators amplified TCR beta CDR3 regions from RNA transcripts. With the HTBI primer set, the TCR CDR3 went through a first round of RT-PCR. TCRdb reprocessed the multiplex PCR reads via MiXCR and lists one record per CDR3 protein. The table has 300,000 to 400,000 distinct CDR3 sequences, roughly 20% seen once; the top ten hold roughly two fifths. Sequencing was performed on blood. These receptors were collected from a man between 18 and 35 years old with Graves' ophthalmopathy.

This clonotype was recorded at least ten times. The chain carries TRBV3-1 and TRBJ2-7; D might be TRBD1 (6 bases). There are 14 residues in the CDR3. Trimming stripped 2 bases from V and 2 bases from J, with 10 bases between. CDR1 is LGHDT and CDR2 is YNNKEL in the germline V gene (reference sequence). Here the CDR3 DNA reads TGTGCCAGCAGCCAACCGGGACATACCTACGAGCAGTACTTC. Amino acid sequence: CASSQPGHTYEQYF.

This clonotype was seen a few times. The rearrangement links TRBV15 to TRBJ1-2; no firm D call. The CDR3 is made up of 13 amino acids. Germline CDR1 reads LNHNV; CDR2 reads YYDKDF (reference sequence). V was shortened by 7 bases and J by 3 bases, with 12 bases between the two germline ends. CDR3 bases: TGTGCCACCACGAGAGGCACAGACTATGGCTACACCTTC. Translating gives CATTRGTDYGYTF.

CDR3 region: CASTGGQLYQPQHF. The CDR3 DNA sequence: TGTGCCAGCACCGGCGGGCAGCTTTATCAGCCCCAGCATTTT. This rearrangement joins TRBV28 to TRBJ1-5; D remains unclear. Trimming left V 7 bases short and J 5 bases short, with 15 bases between. CDR3 length equals 14 residues. Germline V gene data show CDR1 as MDHEN and CDR2 as SYDVKM.

V is TRBV20-1 and J is TRBJ1-1, with D hard to call. The V gene's germline CDR1 is DFQATT and CDR2 SNEGSKA (reference sequence). The CDR3 extends over 12 amino acids. V was pared by 5 bases and J by 4 bases, with 11 bases between. CDR3 sequence: CSAVRWFTEAFF. CDR3 DNA: TGCAGTGCTGTCAGGTGGTTCACTGAAGCTTTCTTT.

Comment on this clonotype: An end of the junction differs from the germline gene, which may be a read error. The chain combines TRBV7-9 with TRBJ2-7, with D tentatively TRBD1 (6 bases). Per the germline V gene, CDR1 is SEHNR and CDR2 is FQNEAQ (reference sequence). This CDR3 is built from 12 residues. CDR3 residues: CANSLAGDEQYF. The CDR3 coding sequence is TGTGCCAACAGCTTAGCAGGGGACGAGCAGTACTTC.

In this sample, this clonotype turned up a few times. The chain is built from TRBV18 and TRBJ1-3, with D unclear. V shed 3 bases and J shed 4 bases, with 4 bases lying between them. This CDR3 spans 12 amino acids. Germline V gene data show CDR1 as KGHSH and CDR2 as LQKENI. CDR3 DNA sequence: TGTGCCAGCTCACCCCCGGGAAACACCATATATTTT. Translated: CASSPPGNTIYF.

This clonotype has ten or more counts. The chain combines TRBV12-3 or TRBV12-4 with TRBJ1-1; D remains ambiguous. Trimming stripped 2 bases from V and 4 bases from J, with 8 bases between. The CDR3 is 13 residues long. CDR3 sequence (DNA): TGTGCCAGCAGTTTACCCGCGGTCACTGAAGCTTTCTTT. Encoded protein: CASSLPAVTEAFF.

This clonotype was recorded many times. The chain recombines TRBV6-5 with TRBJ2-5; D may be TRBD2 (6 bases). The V end was cut by 1 base, the J end by 6 bases, with 24 bases between. CDR3 size: 18 residues. CDR1 and CDR2 (germline): MNHEY, SVGAGI. For the CDR3, the DNA is TGTGCCAGCAGTTACTTACCCGGAGGCGGGGACGTGGAAAAGACCCAGTACTTC. Its protein is CASSYLPGGGDVEKTQYF.

The V call is TRBV6-1, the J call TRBJ2-5; the match to TRBD2 covers 7 bases. CDR3 length: 13 amino acids. Germline V gene sequence: CDR1 MNHNS, CDR2 SASEGT. V shed 6 bases, J shed 1 base, and the junction held 2 bases outside the gene matches. The CDR3 loop is CASRGGVQETQYF. CDR3 in DNA: TGTGCCAGCAGGGGGGGGGTCCAAGAGACCCAGTACTTC.

With respect to this clonotype: A much more abundant neighbour one base away suggests this may be a read error. V and J are TRBV27 and TRBJ1-5; D not certain. The CDR3 is 15 amino acids. Deletions cut 2 bases from V and 4 bases from J, with 12 bases between. Germline CDR1 is MNHEY and CDR2 is SMNVEV (reference sequence). CDR3 residues: CASSLMAWGNQPQHF. CDR3 nucleotide sequence: TGTGCCAGCAGTTTAATGGCGTGGGGAAATCAGCCCCAGCATTTT.

This clonotype was recorded many times. V usage is TRBV6-1 and J usage is TRBJ1-1; D unclear. This CDR3 region has 13 residues. Germline CDR1 reads MNHNS; CDR2 reads SASEGT. Trimming removed 2 bases at V and 6 bases at J, with 10 bases between. The CDR3 loop reads CASSELGLAEAFF. CDR3 DNA sequence: TGTGCCAGCAGTGAATTGGGTCTCGCTGAAGCTTTCTTT.

The chain is built from TRBV5-1 and TRBJ2-2; D is ambiguous. The CDR3 extends over 14 amino acids. Trimming left V 3 bases short and J 8 bases short, with 14 bases between. The germline gives CDR1 SGHRS, CDR2 YFSETQ. CDR3: CASSSPPKTGELFF. The CDR3 DNA follows: TGCGCCAGCAGCTCTCCTCCAAAAACAGGGGAGCTGTTTTTT.

This clonotype has ten or more counts. The rearrangement links TRBV20-1 to TRBJ1-1; tentatively, D is TRBD1 (6 bases). Trimming took 6 bases from V and 1 from J, leaving 12 bases between them. Per the germline V gene, CDR1 is DFQATT and CDR2 is SNEGSKA (reference sequence). This CDR3 has 13 amino acids. The CDR3: CSAKGGQNTEAFF. The DNA for the CDR3 is TGCAGTGCCAAGGGGGGGCAGAACACTGAAGCTTTCTTT.

V usage is TRBV30 and J usage is TRBJ2-5, with 7 bases that match TRBD1. The germline CDR1 and CDR2 sequences are GTSNPN and SVGIG (reference sequence). The V gene end was trimmed by 2 bases and the J gene end by 4 bases; junction bases not matched to a gene: 1. This CDR3 spans 12 amino acids. DNA of the CDR3: TGTGCCTGGAGTACAGGGGTAGAGACCCAGTACTTC. This sequence encodes CAWSTGVETQYF.

This clonotype appeared a few times. The chain couples TRBV6-1 to TRBJ2-5; 7 nucleotides align to TRBD1. Germline CDR1 reads MNHNS; CDR2 reads SASEGT. There are 14 residues in the CDR3. Germline trimming cut 3 bases from V and 6 bases from J; bases unmatched to any gene: 7. The CDR3 DNA reads as TGTGCCAGCAGTGACCCTTACAGGGGTCAGACCCAGTACTTC. Translating it yields CASSDPYRGQTQYF.

V is TRBV7-3 and J is TRBJ2-3, with 10 bases lining up with TRBD2. The CDR3 consists of 17 residues. The V gene end was trimmed by 2 bases and the J gene end by 4 bases; junction bases not matched to a gene: 9. The germline CDR1 and CDR2 sequences are SGHTA and FQGTGA. The CDR3 loop reads CASSLVVASGSPDTQYF. The CDR3 DNA sequence: TGTGCCAGCAGCTTAGTCGTCGCTAGCGGGAGCCCAGATACGCAGTATTTT.

Ten or more counts support this clonotype. This chain's CDR3 is CASISLGLHYGYTF. Written as DNA, the CDR3 is TGTGCCAGCATTAGCTTGGGGTTGCACTATGGCTACACCTTC. The V call is TRBV6-4, the J call TRBJ1-2; D is undetermined. The V end was cut by 7 bases, the J end by 3 bases, with 15 bases between. CDR1 is MRHNA and CDR2 is SNTAGT in the germline V gene. The CDR3 sequence is 14 residues long.

A few counts support this clonotype. The chain uses TRBV19 and TRBJ1-5, with D maybe TRBD1 (6 bases). The CDR3 loop spans 16 amino acids. The V gene lost 4 bases and the J gene lost 1 base, with 14 bases spanning the gap. Germline lookup yields CDR1 LNHDA and CDR2 SQIVND (reference sequence). CDR3: CASSKAGAVSNQPQHF. DNA of the CDR3: TGTGCCAGTAGTAAGGCGGGGGCAGTAAGCAATCAGCCCCAGCATTTT.

V usage is TRBV5-6 and J usage is TRBJ2-5; TRBD2 matches 11 bases. Germline V lookup: CDR1 SGHDT, CDR2 YYEEEE. With V trimmed by 2 bases and J by 4 bases, 4 bases remained unmatched. The CDR3 has 15 residues. CDR3 nucleotide sequence: TGTGCCAGCAGCTTTAGCGGGGGGGCCCCAGAGACCCAGTACTTC. Its translation is CASSFSGGAPETQYF.

This clonotype showed up just a few times. The gene calls are TRBV10-3 and TRBJ2-5; TRBD1 matches at 10 bases. CDR1 and CDR2 (germline): ENHRY, SYGVKD. J lost 2 bases, V lost 6 bases, and 3 bases had no gene match. The CDR3 totals 14 residues. As DNA, the CDR3 is TGTGCCATCAGGGCGGACAGGGGGCAAGAGACCCAGTACTTC. Translating gives CAIRADRGQETQYF.

Only one count was recorded for this clonotype. The chain has TRBV7-2 and TRBJ1-1; a weak D match, TRBD1 (5 bases). The germline V gene has CDR1 SGHTA and CDR2 FQGNSA. This CDR3 is built from 18 residues. V dropped 1 base and J dropped 0 bases, with 18 bases sitting between them. CDR3: CASSLELALRGMNTEAFF. Written as DNA, the CDR3 is TGTGCCAGCAGCTTAGAGCTAGCCCTAAGGGGCATGAACACTGAAGCTTTCTTT.

This clonotype was picked up many times. The chain has TRBV10-3 and TRBJ1-2; the D is unclear. The CDR3 totals 13 residues. V gave up 3 bases and J gave up 6 bases, with 11 bases separating them. Per the germline V gene, CDR1 is ENHRY and CDR2 is SYGVKD. The CDR3 loop reads CAISDGPGNGYTF. CDR3 sequence (DNA): TGTGCCATCAGTGATGGGCCTGGGAATGGCTACACCTTC.

A remark on this clonotype: A much larger clonotype is one base distant, so this may be a read error. The J gene is TRBJ1-3, the V gene TRBV28; no firm D call. CDR3 length equals 15 residues. Germline V lookup: CDR1 MDHEN, CDR2 SYDVKM. The V end was cut by 1 base, the J end by 8 bases, with 15 bases between. CDR3 sequence (DNA): TGTGCCAGCAGTTTATTAGGCAACAGCCGGGACACCATATATTTT. It translates to CASSLLGNSRDTIYF.

Only a few counts were recorded for this clonotype. J is TRBJ1-5 and V is TRBV6-1; 9 nucleotides match TRBD1. Looked up from germline, CDR1 is MNHNS and CDR2 is SASEGT. CDR3 size: 16 residues. V shed 5 bases, J shed 6 bases, and the junction held 11 bases outside the gene matches. DNA of the CDR3: TGTGCCAGCAGTACCCGAGACAGGGGGGGTGTTCAGCCCCAGCATTTT. It encodes CASSTRDRGGVQPQHF.

The genes are TRBV10-3 and TRBJ2-1, with 7 bases lining up with TRBD1. Per germline, CDR1 ENHRY and CDR2 SYGVKD. The CDR3 contains 14 residues. V shed 8 bases, J shed 7 bases, and the junction held 11 bases outside the gene matches. The CDR3 region is CAIRRDRQRNEQFF. DNA of the CDR3: TGTGCCATCCGCAGGGACAGACAAAGAAATGAGCAGTTCTTC.